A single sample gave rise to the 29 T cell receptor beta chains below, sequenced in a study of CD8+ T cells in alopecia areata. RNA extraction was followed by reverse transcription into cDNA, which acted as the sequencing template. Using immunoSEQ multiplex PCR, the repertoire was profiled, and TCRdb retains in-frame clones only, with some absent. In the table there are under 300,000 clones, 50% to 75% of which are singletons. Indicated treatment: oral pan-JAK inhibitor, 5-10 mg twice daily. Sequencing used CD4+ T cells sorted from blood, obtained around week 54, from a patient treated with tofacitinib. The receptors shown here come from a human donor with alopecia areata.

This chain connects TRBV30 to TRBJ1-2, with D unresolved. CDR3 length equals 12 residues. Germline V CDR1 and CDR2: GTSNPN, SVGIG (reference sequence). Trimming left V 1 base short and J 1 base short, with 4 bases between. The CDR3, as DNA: TGTGCCTGGAGTGAGGATAACTATGGCTACACCTTC. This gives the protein CAWSEDNYGYTF.

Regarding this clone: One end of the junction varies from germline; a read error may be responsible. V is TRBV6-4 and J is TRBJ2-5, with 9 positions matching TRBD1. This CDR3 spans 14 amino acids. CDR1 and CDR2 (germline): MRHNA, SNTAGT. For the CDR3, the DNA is TGTGCCAGCAGGACCCCCAGGGTCGGGACAGGGAAGGACTTC. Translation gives CASRTPRVGTGKDF.

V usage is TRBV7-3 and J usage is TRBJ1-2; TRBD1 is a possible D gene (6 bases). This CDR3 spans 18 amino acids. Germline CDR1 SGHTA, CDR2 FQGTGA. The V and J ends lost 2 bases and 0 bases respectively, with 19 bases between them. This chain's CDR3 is CASSLESPGALANYGYTF. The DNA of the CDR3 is TGTGCCAGCAGCTTAGAATCGCCAGGGGCCCTAGCTAACTATGGCTACACCTTC.

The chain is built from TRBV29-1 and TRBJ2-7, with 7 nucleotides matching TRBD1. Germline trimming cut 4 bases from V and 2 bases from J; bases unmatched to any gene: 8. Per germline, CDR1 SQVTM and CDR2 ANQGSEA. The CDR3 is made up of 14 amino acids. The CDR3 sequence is CSVGGRQGPYEQYF. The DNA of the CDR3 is TGCAGCGTTGGGGGCCGACAGGGACCCTACGAGCAGTACTTC.

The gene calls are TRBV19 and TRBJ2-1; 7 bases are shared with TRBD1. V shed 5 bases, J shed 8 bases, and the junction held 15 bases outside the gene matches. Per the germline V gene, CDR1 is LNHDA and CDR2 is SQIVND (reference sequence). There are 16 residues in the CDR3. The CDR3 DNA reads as TGTGCCAGTAGTGACAGTAGGAGACAGGGTTGGGATGAGCAGTTCTTC. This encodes CASSDSRRQGWDEQFF.

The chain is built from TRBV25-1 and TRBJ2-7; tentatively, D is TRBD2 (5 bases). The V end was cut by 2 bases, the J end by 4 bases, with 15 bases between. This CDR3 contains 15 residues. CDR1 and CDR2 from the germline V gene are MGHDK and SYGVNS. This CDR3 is CASSEPSGLGYEQYF. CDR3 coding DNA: TGTGCCAGCAGTGAACCGTCGGGGTTGGGTTACGAGCAGTACTTC.

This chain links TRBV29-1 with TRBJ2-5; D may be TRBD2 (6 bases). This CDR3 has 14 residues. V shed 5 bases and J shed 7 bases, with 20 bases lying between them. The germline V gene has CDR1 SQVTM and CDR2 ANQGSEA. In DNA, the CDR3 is TGCAGCGTTAACCTGCGGGGCGTATATGGGACCCAGTACTTC. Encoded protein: CSVNLRGVYGTQYF.

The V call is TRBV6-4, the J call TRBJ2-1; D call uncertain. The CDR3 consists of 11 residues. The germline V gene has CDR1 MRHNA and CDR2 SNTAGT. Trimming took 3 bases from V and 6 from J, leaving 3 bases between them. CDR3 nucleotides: TGTGCCAGCAGTGAACCCAATGAGCAGTTCTTC. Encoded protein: CASSEPNEQFF.

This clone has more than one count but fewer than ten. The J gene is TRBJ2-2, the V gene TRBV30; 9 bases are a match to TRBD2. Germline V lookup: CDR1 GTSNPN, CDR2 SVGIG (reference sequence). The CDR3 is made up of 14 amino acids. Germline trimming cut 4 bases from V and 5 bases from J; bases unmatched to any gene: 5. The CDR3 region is CAWKYSGGTGELFF. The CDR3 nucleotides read TGTGCCTGGAAATATAGCGGGGGAACCGGGGAGCTGTTTTTT.

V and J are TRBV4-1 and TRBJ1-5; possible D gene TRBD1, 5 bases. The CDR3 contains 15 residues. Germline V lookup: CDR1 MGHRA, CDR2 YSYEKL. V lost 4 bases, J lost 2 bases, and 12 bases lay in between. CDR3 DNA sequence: TGCGCCAGCAGCCCGCTCGGGGCCGGCAATCAGCCCCAGCATTTT. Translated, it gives CASSPLGAGNQPQHF.

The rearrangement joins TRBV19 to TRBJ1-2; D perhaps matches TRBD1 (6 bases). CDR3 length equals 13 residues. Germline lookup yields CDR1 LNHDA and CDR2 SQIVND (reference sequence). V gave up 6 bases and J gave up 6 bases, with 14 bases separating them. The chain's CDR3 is CASRNTGLDGYTF. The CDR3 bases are TGTGCCAGTAGGAATACAGGGTTGGATGGCTACACCTTC.

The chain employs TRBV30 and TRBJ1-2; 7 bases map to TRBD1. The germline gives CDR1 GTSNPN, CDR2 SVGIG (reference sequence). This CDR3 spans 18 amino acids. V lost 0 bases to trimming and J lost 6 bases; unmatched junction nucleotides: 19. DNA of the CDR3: TGTGCCTGGAGTGTACCCTTCTACAGGGGCCGAGCACCGGATGGCTACACCTTC. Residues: CAWSVPFYRGRAPDGYTF.

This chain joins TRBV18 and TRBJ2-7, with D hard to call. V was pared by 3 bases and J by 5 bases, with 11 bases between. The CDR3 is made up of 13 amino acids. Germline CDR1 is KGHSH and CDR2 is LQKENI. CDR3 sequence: CASSPQSGDEQYF. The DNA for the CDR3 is TGTGCCAGCTCACCCCAGAGTGGCGACGAGCAGTACTTC.

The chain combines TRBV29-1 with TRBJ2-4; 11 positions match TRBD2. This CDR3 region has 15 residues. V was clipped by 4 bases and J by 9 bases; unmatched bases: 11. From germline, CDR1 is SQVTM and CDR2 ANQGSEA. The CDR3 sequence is CSVGISGGGEGIQYF. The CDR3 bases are TGCAGCGTTGGGATTAGCGGGGGGGGCGAGGGCATTCAGTACTTC.

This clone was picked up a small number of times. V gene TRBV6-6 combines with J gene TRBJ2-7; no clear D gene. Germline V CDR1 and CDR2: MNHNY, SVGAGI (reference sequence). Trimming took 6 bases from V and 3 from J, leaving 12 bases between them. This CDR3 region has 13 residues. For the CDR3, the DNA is TGTGCCAGCAGCCTCGGGCCGAGCTACGAGCAGTACTTC. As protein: CASSLGPSYEQYF.

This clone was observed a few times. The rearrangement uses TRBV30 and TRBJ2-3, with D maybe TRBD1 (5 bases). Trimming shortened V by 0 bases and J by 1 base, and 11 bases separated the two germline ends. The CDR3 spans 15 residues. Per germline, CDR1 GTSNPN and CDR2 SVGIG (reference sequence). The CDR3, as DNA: TGTGCCTGGAGTGTACGTGGGGCGGGCACAGATACGCAGTATTTT. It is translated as CAWSVRGAGTDTQYF.

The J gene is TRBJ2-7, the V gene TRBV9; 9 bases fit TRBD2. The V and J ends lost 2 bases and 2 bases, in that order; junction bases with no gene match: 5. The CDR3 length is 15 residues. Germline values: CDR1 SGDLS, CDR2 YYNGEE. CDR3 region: CASSVSGGTTYEQYF. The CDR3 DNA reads TGTGCCAGCAGCGTCAGCGGGGGGACCACCTACGAGCAGTACTTC.

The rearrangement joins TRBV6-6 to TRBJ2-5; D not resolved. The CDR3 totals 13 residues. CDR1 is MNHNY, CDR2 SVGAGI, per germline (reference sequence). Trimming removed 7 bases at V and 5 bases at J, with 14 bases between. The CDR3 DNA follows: TGTGCCAGCACCCCGATTAGGCGGGAGACCCAGTACTTC. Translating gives CASTPIRRETQYF.

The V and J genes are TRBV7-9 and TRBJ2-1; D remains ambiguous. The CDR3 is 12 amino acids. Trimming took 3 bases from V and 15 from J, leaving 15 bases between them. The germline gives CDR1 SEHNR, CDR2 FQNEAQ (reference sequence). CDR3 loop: CASSLDQSPRFF. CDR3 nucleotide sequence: TGTGCCAGCAGCTTGGATCAGAGCCCCCGGTTCTTC.

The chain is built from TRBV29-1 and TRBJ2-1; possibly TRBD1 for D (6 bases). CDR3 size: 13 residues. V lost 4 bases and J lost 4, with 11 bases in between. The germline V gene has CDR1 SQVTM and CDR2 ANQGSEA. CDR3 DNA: TGCAGCGTTGGCCGGGACACATACAATGAGCAGTTCTTC. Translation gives CSVGRDTYNEQFF.

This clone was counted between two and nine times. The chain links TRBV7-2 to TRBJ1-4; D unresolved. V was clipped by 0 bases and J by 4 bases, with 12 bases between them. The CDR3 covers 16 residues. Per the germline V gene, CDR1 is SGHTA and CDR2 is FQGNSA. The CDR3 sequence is CASSLARLSRNEKLFF. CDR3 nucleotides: TGTGCCAGCAGCTTAGCGCGGCTTTCCCGTAATGAAAAACTGTTTTTT.

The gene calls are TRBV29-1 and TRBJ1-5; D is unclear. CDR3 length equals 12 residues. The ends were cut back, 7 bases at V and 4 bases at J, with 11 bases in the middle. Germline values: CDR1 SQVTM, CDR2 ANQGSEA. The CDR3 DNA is TGCAGCGGGGGTGAGCCTAATCAGCCCCAGCATTTT. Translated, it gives CSGGEPNQPQHF.

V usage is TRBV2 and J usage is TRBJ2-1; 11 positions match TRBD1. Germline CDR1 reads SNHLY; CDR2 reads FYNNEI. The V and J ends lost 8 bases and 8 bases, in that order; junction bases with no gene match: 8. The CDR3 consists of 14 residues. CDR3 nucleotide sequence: TGTGCCAGCGACCGGGACAGGGGGACCGATGAGCAGTTCTTC. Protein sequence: CASDRDRGTDEQFF.

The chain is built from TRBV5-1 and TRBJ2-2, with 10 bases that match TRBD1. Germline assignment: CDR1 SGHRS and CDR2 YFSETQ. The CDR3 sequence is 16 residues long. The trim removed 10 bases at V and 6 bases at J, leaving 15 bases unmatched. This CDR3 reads CASMSPGQGFSGELFF. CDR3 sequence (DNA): TGCGCCTCAATGTCTCCGGGACAGGGGTTTTCCGGGGAGCTGTTTTTT.

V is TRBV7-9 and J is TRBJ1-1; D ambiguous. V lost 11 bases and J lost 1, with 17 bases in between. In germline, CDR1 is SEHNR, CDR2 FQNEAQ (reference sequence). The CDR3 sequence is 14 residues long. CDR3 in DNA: TGTGCCTCCTCAAGGGCTGCCCCGAACACTGAAGCTTTCTTT. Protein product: CASSRAAPNTEAFF.

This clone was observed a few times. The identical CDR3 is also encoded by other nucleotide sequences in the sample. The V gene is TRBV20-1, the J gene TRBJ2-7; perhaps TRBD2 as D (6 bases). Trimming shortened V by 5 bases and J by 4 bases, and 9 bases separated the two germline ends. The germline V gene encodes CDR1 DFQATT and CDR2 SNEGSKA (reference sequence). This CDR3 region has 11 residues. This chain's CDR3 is CSASSGYEQYF. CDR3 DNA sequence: TGCAGTGCTTCAAGCGGGTACGAGCAGTACTTC.

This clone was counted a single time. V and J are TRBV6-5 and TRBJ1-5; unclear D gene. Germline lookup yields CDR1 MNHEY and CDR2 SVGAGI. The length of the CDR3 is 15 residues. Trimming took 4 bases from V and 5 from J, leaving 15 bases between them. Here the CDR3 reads CASSSLLSGDQPQHF. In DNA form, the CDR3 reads TGTGCCAGCAGTTCACTATTGTCTGGGGATCAGCCCCAGCATTTT.

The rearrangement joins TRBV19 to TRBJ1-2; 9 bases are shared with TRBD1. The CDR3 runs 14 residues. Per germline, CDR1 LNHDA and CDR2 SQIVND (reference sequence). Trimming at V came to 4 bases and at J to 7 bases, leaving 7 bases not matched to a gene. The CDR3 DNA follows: TGTGCCAGTAGTACACAGGGGGCGCCGGGTGGCTACACCTTC. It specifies CASSTQGAPGGYTF.

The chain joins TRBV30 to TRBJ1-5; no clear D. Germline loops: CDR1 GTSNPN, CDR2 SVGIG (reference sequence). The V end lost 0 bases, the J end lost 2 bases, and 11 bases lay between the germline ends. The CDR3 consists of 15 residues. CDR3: CAWSVRGVGNQPQHF. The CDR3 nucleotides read TGTGCCTGGAGTGTACGTGGGGTTGGCAATCAGCCCCAGCATTTT.